A selection of T cell receptor beta chains follows, all from one sample in a study of CD8+ T cells in alopecia areata. The method was immunoSEQ multiplex PCR; TCRdb's version includes in-frame clones alone and lacks a portion of them. Here the sample spans some 130,000 clones, around 60% being singletons. This specimen was CD4+ T cells sorted from blood, taken at week 0. These TCRs come from a human donor with alopecia areata. Each CDR3 is given without its conserved first and last residue.

v_call cdr3_aa
TRBV23-1 ATGTPLNTEAF
TRBV7-2 ASSSFTDSDTQY
TRBV2 ASATQGPYEQY
TRBV29-1 SVGEIAYNSPLH
TRBV4-3 ASSQHPGGVPYNEQF
TRBV29-1 SVEDGGSEQY
TRBV30 AWSLPGGGNEQF
TRBV29-1 SVPTTGGDEQF
TRBV29-1 SVHRGNTEAF
TRBV18 ASSPGESGVPF
TRBV7-8 ASSLGHRLAETQY
TRBV7-2 ASSLGSGSGGAYNEQF
TRBV5-1 ASNPSGRTNTGELF
TRBV7-9 ASSLAGTGGNTEAF
TRBV7-8 ASSLVEGNTEAF
TRBV5-1 ASSLARGNYGYT
TRBV18 ASSPLGADTEAF
TRBV28 ASSQAFVETGKNIQY
TRBV25-1 ASSEYGADNSPLH
TRBV7-2 ASSLDLGNEQF
TRBV25-1 ASSGTVNTGELF
TRBV15 ATSRDSDYWSNEQF
TRBV15 ATSRGGLGEQY
TRBV7-2 ASSLSLSASYEQY
TRBV27 ASSFEASPADTQY